This T cell receptor (beta chain) was found in a study of cytomegalovirus exposure and HLA in healthy donors. With 60 Vbeta and 13 Jbeta primers, the PCR was carried out. Repertoires were generated with immunoSEQ multiplex PCR, while TCRdb's copy carries only in-frame clones and drops some. This sample carries some 130,000 clones, around four fifths of them seen once, and the ten largest clones take 1.2%. Study-wide results and caveats: Later, TCR association rates were found to vary by HLA locus, highest for DRB1 and lowest for HLA-C.

Notes on this clone: Its antigen is unknown.

The CDR3 totals 13 residues. Germline CDR1 and CDR2: SGHTA and FQGNSA. Deletions cut 3 bases from V and 1 base from J, with 6 bases between. The sample was PBMCs. V gene TRBV7-2 combines with J gene TRBJ1-1, with D uncertain. The receptor was isolated from a boy aged 5 to 17 in good health and CMV-seronegative. The CDR3 sequence: CASSFRGNTEAFF. CDR3 bases: TGTGCCAGCAGCTTCCGGGGGAACACTGAAGCTTTCTTT.